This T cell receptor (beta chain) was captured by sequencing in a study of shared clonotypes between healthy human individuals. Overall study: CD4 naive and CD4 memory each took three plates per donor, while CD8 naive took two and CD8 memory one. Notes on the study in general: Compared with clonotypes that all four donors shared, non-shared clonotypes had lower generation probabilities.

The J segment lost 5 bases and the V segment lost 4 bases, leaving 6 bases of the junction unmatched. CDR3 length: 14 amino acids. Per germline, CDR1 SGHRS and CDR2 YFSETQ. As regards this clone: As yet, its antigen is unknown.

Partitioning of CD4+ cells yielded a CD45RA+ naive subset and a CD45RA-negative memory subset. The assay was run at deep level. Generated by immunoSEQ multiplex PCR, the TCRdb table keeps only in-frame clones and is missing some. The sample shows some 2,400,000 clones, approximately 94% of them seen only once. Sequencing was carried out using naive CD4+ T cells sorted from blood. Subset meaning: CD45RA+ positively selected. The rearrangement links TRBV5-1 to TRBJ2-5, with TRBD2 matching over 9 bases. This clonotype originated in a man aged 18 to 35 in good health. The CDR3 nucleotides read TGCGCCAGCAGCACGACTAGCGGACGGGAGACCCAGTACTTC. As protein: CASSTTSGRETQYF.